This T cell receptor (beta chain) was identified during a study of blood T cells in healthy people across ages. Looking at the study overall: Template switching picked up about one barcoded beta molecule for each two T cells.

Trimming shortened V by 6 bases and J by 6 bases, and 9 bases separated the two germline ends. The CDR3 contains 13 residues. Germline values: CDR1 MNHEY, CDR2 SVGAGI. There are a few counts of this clonotype. The use of a sample-barcoded 5' primer and a J-beta primer mix characterized a second PCR of roughly 7 to 12 cycles. In TCRdb, the 5' RACE reads were re-called with MiXCR into one record per CDR3 protein. The sample shows 1.5 million to 2 million distinct CDR3 sequences, 49% of them seen only once. The gene calls are TRBV6-5 and TRBJ1-6; maybe TRBD1 (5 bases). Sequenced material: blood. The origin of this receptor is a woman between 40 and 55 years old in good health. CDR3 loop: CASSRVSNSPLHF. The CDR3 DNA is TGTGCCAGCAGCAGGGTGTCTAATTCACCCCTCCACTTT.